This TCR beta chain derives from a study of CD8+CD57+ T cells in acquired aplastic anemia. CD8+CD57+ cell expansion, shown by flow cytometry, had occurred in the patients selected for sequencing. It was genomic DNA that served as the template for profiling TCR beta VDJ and CDR3. TCRdb ran MiXCR on the reads and lists one entry per CDR3 protein. This sample carries a few hundred thousand distinct CDR3 sequences, 25% to 40% of them seen once, and the ten largest clones take around 0.82%. This CDR3 is 12 amino acids long. Germline V gene lookup returns CDR1 SQVTM and CDR2 ANQGSEA. The V end lost 8 bases, the J end lost 4 bases, and 14 bases lay between the germline ends.

The source material was sorted CD4+, CD8+, or CD8+CD57+ T cells (not recorded which) from PBMCs. The chain is built from TRBV29-1 and TRBJ1-2; D ambiguous. The origin of this receptor is a human donor with aplastic anemia. The CDR3 nucleotides read TGCAGCAGTGAACAAGGACCCTATGGCTACACCTTC. Translating gives CSSEQGPYGYTF.